The T cell receptor (beta chain) described here comes from a study of cytomegalovirus exposure and HLA in healthy donors. Vbeta (60) and Jbeta (13) primers were used in the PCR. Sequencing used immunoSEQ multiplex PCR; TCRdb keeps in-frame clones, though not all of them. The data hold some 140,000 clones, with roughly 76% observed a single time. Worth noting for this clone: Its antigen is not known.

The V and J ends lost 3 bases and 1 base, in that order; junction bases with no gene match: 2. The CDR3 covers 16 residues. Germline values: CDR1 SGHTA, CDR2 FQGTGA. General observations from the study: Some V segments, TRBV6-2 and TRBV6-3 among them, were indistinguishable and were therefore excluded.

This TCR was sampled from a middle-aged woman in good health and CMV-seronegative. The rearrangement links TRBV7-3 to TRBJ2-3; TRBD2 aligns across 12 bases. Sequences were obtained from PBMCs. CDR3 in amino acids: CASSLRTSGGTDTQYF. The CDR3 bases are TGTGCCAGCAGCTTGCGGACTAGCGGGGGCACAGATACGCAGTATTTT.